The 22 T cell receptor beta chains given below trace back to one sample, sequenced in a study of control samples from healthy donors and cancer patients. Some clones are missing from TCRdb's copy, which holds only in-frame ones; the method was immunoSEQ multiplex PCR. In the table there are about 150,000 clones, 89% of which are singletons. The sequencing input was blood. These receptors were taken from a man younger than 40 in good health.

The DNA of the CDR3 is TGTGCCTCGAGATGGGGCGGCACTGAAGCTTTCTTT. Translating it yields CASRWGGTEAFF. The chain is built from TRBV12-3 or TRBV12-4 and TRBJ1-1; D perhaps matches TRBD1 (5 bases). Trimming shortened V by 11 bases and J by 4 bases, and 14 bases separated the two germline ends. The CDR3 is made up of 12 amino acids.

This chain connects TRBV11-1 to TRBJ2-5; tentatively, D is TRBD2 (6 bases). Trimming removed 5 bases at V and 2 bases at J, with 15 bases between. The germline V gene has CDR1 SGHAT and CDR2 FQDESV (reference sequence). This CDR3 region has 15 residues. CDR3 amino acids: CASSRLGGSQETQYF. CDR3 sequence (DNA): TGTGCCAGCAGCCGCCTTGGGGGGAGTCAAGAGACCCAGTACTTC.

This clone appeared a single time. The chain combines TRBV30 with TRBJ1-4; TRBD1 might be the D (5 bases). CDR1 is GTSNPN and CDR2 is SVGIG in the germline V gene (reference sequence). This CDR3 is 13 amino acids long. Trimming took 1 base from V and 7 from J, leaving 10 bases between them. CDR3 DNA sequence: TGTGCCTGGAGTGGAGGTGGGGGTGAAAAACTGTTTTTT. Its protein product is CAWSGGGGEKLFF. Filled out from reference TRBV30 and TRBJ1-4, the complete variable domain reads SQTIHQWPATLVQPVGSPLSLECTVEGTSNPNLYWYRQAAGRGLQLLFYSVGIGQISSEVPQNLSASRPQDRQFILSSKKLLLSDSGFYLCAWSGGGGEKLFFGSGTQLSVL.

The V gene is TRBV2, the J gene TRBJ2-2; 7 bases line up with TRBD1. Germline CDR1 is SNHLY and CDR2 is FYNNEI. The CDR3 runs to 14 residues. Trimming took 6 bases from V and 1 from J; bases not matched to a gene: 2. CDR3 in amino acids: CASSRTGNTGELFF. CDR3 bases: TGTGCCAGCAGCAGGACAGGGAACACCGGGGAGCTGTTTTTT. Complete variable domain (other parts from reference TRBV2 and TRBJ2-2): EPEVTQTPSHQVTQMGQEVILRCVPISNHLYFYWYRQILGQKVEFLVSFYNNEISEKSEIFDDQFSVERPDGSNFTLKIRSTKLEDSAMYFCASSRTGNTGELFFGEGSRLTVL.

The chain combines TRBV18 with TRBJ2-3; 9 nucleotides match TRBD1. Germline CDR1 reads KGHSH; CDR2 reads LQKENI. Losses at the gene ends were 5 bases for V and 4 bases for J; bases not matched to a gene: 7. This CDR3 region has 15 residues. The CDR3, as DNA: TGTGCCAGCTCAGAGGGACAGGGTGGTGCAGATACGCAGTATTTT. Its protein product is CASSEGQGGADTQYF.

The V gene is TRBV2, the J gene TRBJ1-6; perhaps TRBD1 as D (5 bases). The CDR3 runs to 16 residues. Trimming shortened V by 3 bases and J by 9 bases, and 18 bases separated the two germline ends. The germline V gene encodes CDR1 SNHLY and CDR2 FYNNEI. CDR3 residues: CASSDTPLGVGSPLHF. CDR3 nucleotide sequence: TGTGCCAGCAGTGACACGCCCTTGGGGGTGGGTTCACCCCTCCACTTT.

CDR3 DNA sequence: TGTGCCAGCAGCCAGGGGGCCCAGATTAACACTGAAGCTTTCTTT. Translating it yields CASSQGAQINTEAFF. The chain recombines TRBV11-3 with TRBJ1-1, with 8 bases aligning to TRBD1. The ends lost 5 bases at V and 2 bases at J; junction bases unmatched: 7. Germline CDR1 reads SGHNT; CDR2 reads YENEEA. The length of the CDR3 is 15 residues. Full variable domain (missing parts from reference TRBV11-3 and TRBJ1-1): EAGVVQSPRYKIIEKKQPVAFWCNPISGHNTLYWYLQNLGQGPELLIRYENEEAVDDSQLPKDRFSAERLKGVDSTLKIQPAELGDSAVYLCASSQGAQINTEAFFGQGTRLTVV.

V gene TRBV6-5 combines with J gene TRBJ2-3; D is uncertain. Per germline, CDR1 MNHEY and CDR2 SVGAGI. The CDR3 contains 13 residues. Trimming pared 2 bases from V and 0 bases from J, leaving 3 bases between. The CDR3 sequence: CASSYRSTDTQYF. The CDR3 DNA reads as TGTGCCAGCAGTTACCGGAGCACAGATACGCAGTATTTT.

The chain recombines TRBV2 with TRBJ2-7; TRBD2 aligns across 10 bases. Looked up from germline, CDR1 is SNHLY and CDR2 is FYNNEI. CDR3 length: 15 residues. Trimming cost V 3 bases and J 5 bases; bases outside gene matches: 7. The CDR3 loop is CASSEASSGSHEQYF. The CDR3 nucleotides read TGTGCCAGCAGTGAGGCGTCTAGCGGGAGCCACGAGCAGTACTTC. The full variable domain, its missing parts supplied by reference TRBV2 and TRBJ2-7, is EPEVTQTPSHQVTQMGQEVILRCVPISNHLYFYWYRQILGQKVEFLVSFYNNEISEKSEIFDDQFSVERPDGSNFTLKIRSTKLEDSAMYFCASSEASSGSHEQYFGPGTRLTVT.

The chain combines TRBV7-3 with TRBJ1-6; no clear D gene. Germline V gene sequence: CDR1 SGHTA, CDR2 FQGTGA. CDR3 length equals 11 residues. V was trimmed by 8 bases and J by 11 bases, leaving 10 bases between them. CDR3 amino acids: CASPGLTPLHF. As DNA, the CDR3 is TGTGCCAGCCCGGGCCTCACACCCCTCCACTTT.

This clone was detected a few times. The V call is TRBV24-1, the J call TRBJ1-4; tentatively, D is TRBD1 (5 bases). V lost 4 bases to trimming and J lost 7 bases, with 6 bases between them. The CDR3 is 12 residues long. Germline V gene data show CDR1 as KGHDR and CDR2 as SFDVKD. DNA for the CDR3: TGTGCCACCAGTGAGAGGGGTGAAAAACTGTTTTTT. Protein product: CATSERGEKLFF.

This chain connects TRBV4-1 to TRBJ2-6, with D unresolved. This CDR3 comprises 15 residues. V was shortened by 0 bases and J by 4 bases, with 7 bases between the two germline ends. Germline CDR1 reads MGHRA; CDR2 reads YSYEKL. In DNA, the CDR3 is TGCGCCAGCAGCCAAGATCGACCCGGGGCCAACGTCCTGACTTTC. Encoded protein: CASSQDRPGANVLTF.

The V and J genes are TRBV5-6 and TRBJ2-6; unclear D gene. V lost 0 bases and J 0 bases, leaving 10 bases between the germline ends. Per germline, CDR1 SGHDT and CDR2 YYEEEE. The CDR3 contains 17 residues. This CDR3 reads CASSLAWPDSGANVLTF. DNA for the CDR3: TGTGCCAGCAGCTTGGCCTGGCCGGACTCTGGGGCCAACGTCCTGACTTTC.

The rearrangement links TRBV6-2 or TRBV6-3 to TRBJ1-1, with D possibly matching TRBD1 (5 bases). The CDR3 runs 16 residues. V was cut by 4 bases and J by 4 bases, with 19 bases left in between. Germline CDR1 reads MNHEY; CDR2 reads SVGEGT. The CDR3 region is CASSSLWGPGGTEAFF. CDR3 DNA: TGTGCCAGCAGTTCTCTTTGGGGACCTGGGGGCACTGAAGCTTTCTTT.

This rearrangement joins TRBV27 to TRBJ1-5; possible D gene TRBD1, 5 bases. Germline values: CDR1 MNHEY, CDR2 SMNVEV (reference sequence). CDR3 length: 14 amino acids. Trimming took 5 bases from V and 4 from J, leaving 12 bases between them. The CDR3 loop is CASSARDYNQPQHF. Written as DNA, the CDR3 is TGTGCCAGCAGTGCCCGGGACTATAATCAGCCCCAGCATTTT.

This clone was observed once. This chain uses TRBV7-3 with TRBJ2-7; 7 bases line up with TRBD1. With V trimmed by 5 bases and J by 0 bases, 4 bases remained unmatched. The CDR3 is 14 amino acids. The germline V gene encodes CDR1 SGHTA and CDR2 FQGTGA. The CDR3 sequence: CASSIRDSSYEQYF. In DNA form, the CDR3 reads TGTGCCAGCAGCATCCGGGACAGCTCCTACGAGCAGTACTTC.

The rearrangement joins TRBV11-1 to TRBJ1-2, with D uncertain. V was shortened by 5 bases and J by 0 bases, with 7 bases between the two germline ends. The CDR3 loop spans 13 amino acids. The germline V gene has CDR1 SGHAT and CDR2 FQDESV (reference sequence). CDR3 DNA sequence: TGTGCCAGCAGCCTACAAGCTAACTATGGCTACACCTTC. Amino acid sequence: CASSLQANYGYTF.

The chain uses TRBV5-1 and TRBJ2-3; 7 bases align to TRBD2. V was clipped by 0 bases and J by 5 bases; unmatched bases: 6. CDR1 and CDR2 from the germline V gene are SGHRS and YFSETQ. CDR3 size: 15 residues. CDR3 region: CASSLAGGVIDTQYF. The CDR3 DNA reads TGCGCCAGCAGCTTGGCGGGGGGAGTAATAGATACGCAGTATTTT.

V gene TRBV7-9 combines with J gene TRBJ2-7; the match to TRBD2 covers 8 bases. J was trimmed by 5 bases and V by 4 bases; bases with no gene match: 10. Germline assignment: CDR1 SEHNR and CDR2 FQNEAQ (reference sequence). The CDR3 extends over 15 amino acids. CDR3 sequence reads: CASSSGAGGRHEQYF. CDR3 DNA sequence: TGTGCCAGCAGCTCGGGGGCGGGAGGTCGGCACGAGCAGTACTTC. Full variable domain (rest looked up from reference TRBV7-9 and TRBJ2-7): DTGVSQNPRHKITKRGQNVTFRCDPISEHNRLYWYRQTLGQGPEFLTYFQNEAQLEKSRLLSDRFSAERPKGSFSTLEIQRTEQGDSAMYLCASSSGAGGRHEQYFGPGTRLTVT.

The chain carries TRBV6-5 and TRBJ1-5; TRBD1 aligns across 9 bases. CDR1 is MNHEY, CDR2 SVGAGI, per germline. CDR3 length: 13 residues. Unmatched junction bases numbered 4, after V lost 8 bases and J lost 5 bases. The CDR3 bases are TGTGCCAGCGGGGACAGGGCCCATCAGCCCCAGCATTTT. This translates into CASGDRAHQPQHF.

The rearrangement uses TRBV6-6 and TRBJ2-3; D unclear. V lost 1 base, J lost 4 bases, and 12 bases lay in between. The CDR3 is made up of 15 amino acids. Germline assignment: CDR1 MNHNY and CDR2 SVGAGI (reference sequence). In nucleotides, the CDR3 is TGTGCCAGCAGTTACTTGGCCAAGGGTGCAGATACGCAGTATTTT. Translation gives CASSYLAKGADTQYF.

This chain links TRBV9 with TRBJ2-5, with TRBD1 matching 9 bases. V lost 5 bases and J lost 5; bases outside the gene matches: 10. The CDR3 spans 15 residues. Per germline, CDR1 SGDLS and CDR2 YYNGEE. As DNA, the CDR3 is TGTGCCAGCAGTGGAACGGGACAGGGCAGGGAGACCCAGTACTTC. Translating gives CASSGTGQGRETQYF.